One sample yielded the 22 T cell receptor beta chains listed below, sequenced in a study of T cell repertoires in cytomegalovirus infection. These receptors' antigens are unknown. MiXCR, run by TCRdb on the reads, gives a single entry per CDR3 protein. The sample has 75,000 to 100,000 distinct CDR3 sequences, more than 40% seen once. Sequenced here: CD8+ T cells from cultured PBMCs, sampled from culture after CMV antigen stimulation. The receptors shown here come from a human donor in good health (CMV status not recorded). Some clones in this sample may be carry-over from other donors' samples.

A note on this clonotype: Since a much larger clone is just one base distant, this may be a read error. This chain connects TRBV7-8 to TRBJ2-1; 14 bases map to TRBD2. Trimming at V came to 8 bases and at J to 2 bases, leaving 11 bases not matched to a gene. Germline V lookup: CDR1 SGHVS, CDR2 FQNEAQ. The CDR3 sequence is 18 residues long. This CDR3 is CASCPPGLAGDAYNEQFF. CDR3 in DNA: TGTGCCAGCTGCCCGCCGGGACTAGCGGGAGACGCCTACAATGAGCAGTTCTTC.

This clonotype occurred many times. The rearrangement uses TRBV27 and TRBJ2-7; TRBD2 aligns across 7 bases. Germline V gene data show CDR1 as MNHEY and CDR2 as SMNVEV (reference sequence). Germline trimming cut 6 bases from V and 3 bases from J; bases unmatched to any gene: 11. The CDR3 contains 15 residues. This CDR3 reads CASSLTSSGGYEQYF. In nucleotides, the CDR3 is TGTGCCAGCAGCCTGACTAGCTCGGGAGGCTACGAGCAGTACTTC.

J is TRBJ1-2 and V is TRBV15, with 10 bases aligning to TRBD1. Germline CDR1 reads LNHNV; CDR2 reads YYDKDF (reference sequence). CDR3 length: 14 amino acids. Trimming removed 5 bases from V and 9 bases from J; junction bases left unmatched: 9. CDR3: CATSSAGTGVSYTF. CDR3 DNA: TGTGCCACCAGCTCAGCGGGGACAGGGGTTAGCTACACCTTC.

The chain joins TRBV5-1 to TRBJ2-3; 9 positions agree with TRBD2. The CDR3 loop spans 15 amino acids. Trimming cost V 4 bases and J 5 bases; bases outside gene matches: 8. The germline gives CDR1 SGHRS, CDR2 YFSETQ. This CDR3 reads CASSPWREGKDTQYF. In DNA, the CDR3 is TGCGCCAGCAGCCCTTGGCGGGAGGGGAAAGATACGCAGTATTTT.

This chain uses TRBV7-6 with TRBJ2-1; D possibly corresponds to TRBD2 (7 bases). Germline V lookup: CDR1 SGHVS, CDR2 FNYEAQ. The CDR3 is made up of 19 amino acids. Trimming stripped 5 bases from V and 1 base from J, with 24 bases between. The CDR3 DNA follows: TGTGCCAGCAGCGGGGAGGGGCAGGGGATTTTAGGGTCCTACAATGAGCAGTTCTTC. Translated: CASSGEGQGILGSYNEQFF.

This chain joins TRBV6-5 and TRBJ2-7; TRBD1 agrees at 7 bases. The CDR3 runs to 15 residues. Per germline, CDR1 MNHEY and CDR2 SVGAGI. V lost 4 bases, J lost 0 bases, and 6 bases stayed unmatched. DNA of the CDR3: TGTGCCAGCAGTTTAACAGGGGCCTACTCCTACGAGCAGTACTTC. Translation gives CASSLTGAYSYEQYF.

This clonotype appeared many times. The chain joins TRBV7-6 to TRBJ2-7; 7 nucleotides agree with TRBD1. This CDR3 has 15 amino acids. The ends lost 1 base at V and 1 base at J; junction bases unmatched: 4. CDR1 is SGHVS and CDR2 is FNYEAQ in the germline V gene. The CDR3 loop reads CASSLEGQPSYEQYF. For the CDR3, the DNA is TGTGCCAGCAGCTTAGAGGGACAGCCGTCCTACGAGCAGTACTTC. Using reference TRBV7-6 and TRBJ2-7 for the parts outside the CDR3, the full variable domain is GAGVSQSPRYKVTKRGQDVALRCDPISGHVSLYWYRQALGQGPEFLTYFNYEAQQDKSGLPNDRFSAERPEGSISTLTIQRTEQRDSAMYRCASSLEGQPSYEQYFGPGTRLTVT.

The V gene is TRBV6-1, the J gene TRBJ1-5; D might be TRBD1 (5 bases). Trimming left V 2 bases short and J 5 bases short, with 16 bases between. There are 16 residues in the CDR3. Looked up from germline, CDR1 is MNHNS and CDR2 is SASEGT. The CDR3 nucleotides are TGTGCCAGCAGTGAACCCGCGGCAGGGAACGATCAGCCCCAGCATTTT. Encoded protein: CASSEPAAGNDQPQHF.

The gene calls are TRBV6-6 and TRBJ2-1; D might be TRBD1 (5 bases). The ends were cut back, 5 bases at V and 5 bases at J, with 13 bases in the middle. There are 14 residues in the CDR3. Germline CDR1 reads MNHNY; CDR2 reads SVGAGI (reference sequence). The CDR3 DNA reads TGTGCCAGCAGTGTTAGACAGATTGACAATGAGCAGTTCTTC. This sequence encodes CASSVRQIDNEQFF.

The rearrangement joins TRBV12-3 or TRBV12-4 to TRBJ2-5; the match to TRBD2 covers 8 bases. V was clipped by 6 bases and J by 0 bases; unmatched bases: 6. This CDR3 is built from 15 residues. The DNA for the CDR3 is TGTGCCAGCAGATCGACAGCGGGAGACCAAGAGACCCAGTACTTC. Protein: CASRSTAGDQETQYF.

The chain combines TRBV2 with TRBJ2-5, with 10 bases that match TRBD2. V trimming: 6 bases; J trimming: 5 bases; junction bases outside the gene matches: 12. CDR1 is SNHLY, CDR2 FYNNEI, per germline. CDR3 length: 16 residues. The CDR3 loop is CASRRLAGAPRETQYF. CDR3 bases: TGTGCCAGCAGACGACTAGCGGGCGCTCCCCGGGAGACCCAGTACTTC.

The rearrangement joins TRBV7-2 to TRBJ1-5; D is unresolved. The CDR3 sequence is 14 residues long. V lost 5 bases and J lost 7, with 15 bases in between. Germline CDR1 reads SGHTA; CDR2 reads FQGNSA. As DNA, the CDR3 is TGTGCCAGCAGCCCCGGGCATGGATTCCAGCCCCAGCATTTT. This sequence encodes CASSPGHGFQPQHF.

The chain employs TRBV28 and TRBJ1-5; 7 bases agree with TRBD1. Losses at the gene ends were 5 bases for V and 4 bases for J; bases not matched to a gene: 8. Germline V gives CDR1 MDHEN, CDR2 SYDVKM. This CDR3 is built from 15 residues. The CDR3 spells CASSRDREGNQPQHF. CDR3 DNA sequence: TGTGCCAGCAGTCGCGACAGGGAAGGGAATCAGCCCCAGCATTTT.

This clonotype was recorded only once. In this CDR3 the conserved last residue, phenylalanine or tryptophan, is missing, so a read error is likely. The limits of the CDR3 on the DNA are not certain, so only TCRdb's listed CDR3 is given. The V call is TRBV7-2, the J call TRBJ2-5; the table's D call of TRBD2 was not tested on the DNA. The CDR3 is made up of 19 amino acids, end residues included. Germline V gives CDR1 SGHTA, CDR2 FQGNSA. CDR3 sequence reads: CASSLRGASGRPEGGTHYI.

To note about this clonotype: The junction departs from germline at one end; a sequencing error may be responsible. V gene TRBV7-3 combines with J gene TRBJ2-5; no clear D gene. CDR1 SGHTA and CDR2 FQGTGA come from the germline V gene. This CDR3 has 17 amino acids. The CDR3 protein is CASSLTSQNPYQETQYF. The CDR3 nucleotides read TGTGCCAGCAGCCTAACATCACAGAACCCGTACCAAGAGACCCAGTACTTC.

The genes are TRBV4-2 and TRBJ2-1, with TRBD2 matching 12 bases. CDR1 and CDR2 from the germline V gene are LGHNA and YNFKEQ. J lost 7 bases, V lost 0 bases, and 4 bases had no gene match. The CDR3 is made up of 16 amino acids. CDR3: CASSQDLAGGRNEQFF. CDR3 coding DNA: TGTGCCAGCAGCCAAGACCTAGCGGGAGGGCGGAATGAGCAGTTCTTC.

The genes are TRBV24-1 and TRBJ2-3, with 8 bases identical to TRBD2. The CDR3 spans 12 residues. The J segment lost 8 bases and the V segment lost 6 bases, leaving 3 bases of the junction unmatched. Germline V gives CDR1 KGHDR, CDR2 SFDVKD. The chain's CDR3 is CATSLAGGTQYF. The CDR3, as DNA: TGTGCCACCAGTCTAGCGGGCGGTACGCAGTATTTT.

V and J are TRBV5-6 and TRBJ1-5, with D tentatively TRBD1 (5 bases). The germline V and J ends were trimmed by 0 bases and 0 bases, with 7 bases remaining between them. Germline V gives CDR1 SGHDT, CDR2 YYEEEE. This CDR3 is 15 amino acids long. The CDR3, as DNA: TGTGCCAGCAGCTTGGGGGACCATAGCAATCAGCCCCAGCATTTT. Protein product: CASSLGDHSNQPQHF.

This clonotype has only one observation. The V gene is TRBV18, the J gene TRBJ2-4; weak D call: TRBD2 (6 bases). V was trimmed by 3 bases and J by 0 bases, leaving 24 bases between them. This CDR3 has 20 residues. Germline CDR1 is KGHSH and CDR2 is LQKENI. The CDR3 sequence is CASSPTTSGTVLLAKNIQYF. CDR3 nucleotides: TGTGCCAGCTCACCCACAACTTCCGGGACTGTCCTCCTAGCCAAAAACATTCAGTACTTC.

Only a few counts were recorded for this clonotype. The chain has TRBV4-1 and TRBJ1-2; D gene unclear. CDR1 MGHRA and CDR2 YSYEKL come from the germline V gene. The CDR3 totals 15 residues. Trimming shortened V by 0 bases and J by 13 bases, and 21 bases separated the two germline ends. The CDR3 is CASSQEGGWRHSSTF. The CDR3 DNA reads TGCGCCAGCAGCCAAGAGGGCGGGTGGCGACATAGTAGCACCTTC.

This chain joins TRBV9 and TRBJ2-6; D is unclear. The V and J ends lost 0 bases and 0 bases respectively, with 10 bases between them. This CDR3 region has 17 residues. The germline V gene encodes CDR1 SGDLS and CDR2 YYNGEE. CDR3 in amino acids: CASSVGVEFSGANVLTF. The CDR3 DNA reads TGTGCCAGCAGCGTAGGGGTCGAGTTCTCTGGGGCCAACGTCCTGACTTTC.

The rearrangement joins TRBV5-6 to TRBJ2-7; 7 bases align to TRBD1. Germline V gene data show CDR1 as SGHDT and CDR2 as YYEEEE. Germline trimming cut 0 bases from V and 5 bases from J; bases unmatched to any gene: 8. CDR3 length: 15 residues. The CDR3 loop reads CASSLVGQAFDEQYF. In DNA form, the CDR3 reads TGTGCCAGCAGCTTGGTAGGACAGGCCTTCGACGAGCAGTACTTC.